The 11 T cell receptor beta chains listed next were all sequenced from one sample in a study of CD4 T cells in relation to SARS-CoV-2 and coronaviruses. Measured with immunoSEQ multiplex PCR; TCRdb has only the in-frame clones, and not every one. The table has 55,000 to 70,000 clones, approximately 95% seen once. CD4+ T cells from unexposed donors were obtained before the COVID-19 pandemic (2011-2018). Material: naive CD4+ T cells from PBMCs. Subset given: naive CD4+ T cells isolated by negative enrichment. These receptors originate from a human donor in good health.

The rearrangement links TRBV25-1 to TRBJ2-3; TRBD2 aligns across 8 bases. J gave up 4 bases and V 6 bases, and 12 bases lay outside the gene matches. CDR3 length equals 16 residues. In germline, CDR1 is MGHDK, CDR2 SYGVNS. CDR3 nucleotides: TGTGCCAGCAGCTTCCCTAGCGGGCGGTTGTCAGATACGCAGTATTTT. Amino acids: CASSFPSGRLSDTQYF. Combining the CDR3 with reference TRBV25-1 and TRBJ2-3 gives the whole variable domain EADIYQTPRYLVIGTGKKITLECSQTMGHDKMYWYQQDPGMELHLIHYSYGVNSTEKGDLSSESTVSRIRTEHFPLTLESARPSHTSQYLCASSFPSGRLSDTQYFGPGTRLTVL.

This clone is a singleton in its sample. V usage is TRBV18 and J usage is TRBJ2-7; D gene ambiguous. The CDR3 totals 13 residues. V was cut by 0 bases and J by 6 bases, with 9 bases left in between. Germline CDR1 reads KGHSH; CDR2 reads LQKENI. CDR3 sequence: CASSPPSSVEQYF. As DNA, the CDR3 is TGTGCCAGCTCACCACCGTCTTCAGTCGAGCAGTACTTC.

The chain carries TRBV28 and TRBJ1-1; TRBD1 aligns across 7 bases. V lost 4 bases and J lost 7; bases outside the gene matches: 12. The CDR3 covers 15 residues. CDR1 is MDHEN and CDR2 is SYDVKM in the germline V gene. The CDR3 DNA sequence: TGTGCCAGCAGTTCCCCACCTGACAGGGCGGGTGAAGCTTTCTTT. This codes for CASSSPPDRAGEAFF.

The CDR3 sequence: CASSEIIAGQPKHYSTDTQYF. CDR3 coding DNA: TGTGCCAGCAGTGAAATAATCGCTGGACAACCGAAACACTATAGCACAGATACGCAGTATTTT. The chain carries TRBV6-1 and TRBJ2-3; TRBD1 is a possible D gene (5 bases). V lost 2 bases to trimming and J lost 0 bases, with 27 bases between them. Germline values: CDR1 MNHNS, CDR2 SASEGT. This CDR3 is built from 21 residues.

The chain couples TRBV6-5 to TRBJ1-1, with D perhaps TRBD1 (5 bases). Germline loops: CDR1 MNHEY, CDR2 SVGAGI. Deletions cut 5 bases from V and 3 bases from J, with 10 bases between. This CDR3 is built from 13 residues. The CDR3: CASSRGRDTEAFF. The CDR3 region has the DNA TGTGCCAGCAGTAGGGGAAGGGACACTGAAGCTTTCTTT.

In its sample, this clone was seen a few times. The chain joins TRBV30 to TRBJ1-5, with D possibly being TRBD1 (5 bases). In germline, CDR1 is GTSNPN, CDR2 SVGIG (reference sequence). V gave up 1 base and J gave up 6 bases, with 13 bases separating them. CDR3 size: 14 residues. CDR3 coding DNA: TGTGCCTGGAGTGAACTGGGGCTAGGTCAGCCCCAGCATTTT. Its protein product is CAWSELGLGQPQHF. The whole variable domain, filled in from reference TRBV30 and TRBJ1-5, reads SQTIHQWPATLVQPVGSPLSLECTVEGTSNPNLYWYRQAAGRGLQLLFYSVGIGQISSEVPQNLSASRPQDRQFILSSKKLLLSDSGFYLCAWSELGLGQPQHFGDGTRLSIL.

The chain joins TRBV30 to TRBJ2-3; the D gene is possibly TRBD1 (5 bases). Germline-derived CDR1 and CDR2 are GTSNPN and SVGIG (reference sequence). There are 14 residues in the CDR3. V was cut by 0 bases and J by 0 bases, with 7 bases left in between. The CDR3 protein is CAWSVPGSTDTQYF. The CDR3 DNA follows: TGTGCCTGGAGTGTCCCAGGGAGCACAGATACGCAGTATTTT. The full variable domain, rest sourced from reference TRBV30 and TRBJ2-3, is SQTIHQWPATLVQPVGSPLSLECTVEGTSNPNLYWYRQAAGRGLQLLFYSVGIGQISSEVPQNLSASRPQDRQFILSSKKLLLSDSGFYLCAWSVPGSTDTQYFGPGTRLTVL.

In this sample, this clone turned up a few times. The CDR3 protein is CASSVIQSGELFF. CDR3 DNA: TGTGCCAGCAGCGTCATCCAGTCCGGGGAGCTGTTTTTT. This sequence joins TRBV5-4 and TRBJ2-2; unclear D gene. The germline V and J ends were trimmed by 4 bases and 6 bases, with 10 bases remaining between them. Germline V gives CDR1 SGHNT, CDR2 YYREEE (reference sequence). There are 13 residues in the CDR3. Together with reference TRBV5-4 and TRBJ2-2, the CDR3 gives the full variable domain: ETGVTQSPTHLIKTRGQQVTLRCSSQSGHNTVSWYQQALGQGPQFIFQYYREEENGRGNFPPRFSGLQFPNYSSELNVNALELDDSALYLCASSVIQSGELFFGEGSRLTVL.

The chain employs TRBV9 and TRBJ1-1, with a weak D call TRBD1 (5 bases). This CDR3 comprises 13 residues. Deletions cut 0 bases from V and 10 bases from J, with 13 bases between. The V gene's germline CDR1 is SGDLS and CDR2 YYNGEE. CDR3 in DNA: TGTGCCAGCAGCGTAGATTGGGGGAGACCAGCTTTCTTT. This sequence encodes CASSVDWGRPAFF.

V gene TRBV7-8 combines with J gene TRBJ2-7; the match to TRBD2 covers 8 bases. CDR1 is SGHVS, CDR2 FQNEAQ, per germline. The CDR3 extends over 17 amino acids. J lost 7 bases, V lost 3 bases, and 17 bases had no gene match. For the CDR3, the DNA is TGTGCCAGCAGCTTCCTCCGAGTAGAGGCGGGAGGTGGGGAGCAGTACTTC. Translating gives CASSFLRVEAGGGEQYF.

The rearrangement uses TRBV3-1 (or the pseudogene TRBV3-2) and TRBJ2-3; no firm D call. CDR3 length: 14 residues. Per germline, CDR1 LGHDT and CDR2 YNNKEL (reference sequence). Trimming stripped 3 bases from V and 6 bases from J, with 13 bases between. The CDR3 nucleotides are TGTGCCAGCAGCCAGATCACTGCCTCCGATACGCAGTATTTT. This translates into CASSQITASDTQYF.